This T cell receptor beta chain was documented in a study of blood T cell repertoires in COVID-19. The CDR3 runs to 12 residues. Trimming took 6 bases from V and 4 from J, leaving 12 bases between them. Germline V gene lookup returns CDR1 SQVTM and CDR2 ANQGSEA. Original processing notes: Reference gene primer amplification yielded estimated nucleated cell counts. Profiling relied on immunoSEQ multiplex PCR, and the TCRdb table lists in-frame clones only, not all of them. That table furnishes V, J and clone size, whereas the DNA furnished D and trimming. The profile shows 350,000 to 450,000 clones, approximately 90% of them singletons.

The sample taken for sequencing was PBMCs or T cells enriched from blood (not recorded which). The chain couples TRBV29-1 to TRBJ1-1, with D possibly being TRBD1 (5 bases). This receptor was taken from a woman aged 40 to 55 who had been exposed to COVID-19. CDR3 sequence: CSVHGGGTEAFF. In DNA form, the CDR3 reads TGCAGCGTGCACGGGGGGGGCACTGAAGCTTTCTTT.